What follows are 2 T cell receptor beta chains derived from one specimen sequenced in a study of response to subunit inactivated influenza vaccine. TCRdb re-called the RT-PCR reads with MiXCR, one entry per CDR3 protein. This sample yields about 780,000 distinct CDR3 sequences, of which about a fifth are seen a single time; approximately 10% belongs to the top ten. Here the sequenced sample was PBMCs from blood, taken 4 to 6 days after vaccination. The origin of the receptors is a man between 45 and 60 years old who received an inactivated influenza vaccine.

The sample holds a few counts of this clonotype. V and J are TRBV27 and TRBJ2-3, with 7 bases lining up with TRBD2. The CDR3 sequence is 18 residues long. J gave up 0 bases and V 1 base, and 10 bases lay outside the gene matches. Germline CDR1 is MNHEY and CDR2 is SMNVEV (reference sequence). CDR3 sequence (DNA): TGTGCCAGCAGTTTATTTGGGGGGGGGATTTCTAGCACAGATACGCAGTATTTT. Protein sequence: CASSLFGGGISSTDTQYF.

V usage is TRBV20-1 and J usage is TRBJ1-6; perhaps TRBD1 as D (5 bases). The germline V gene has CDR1 DFQATT and CDR2 SNEGSKA (reference sequence). The CDR3 contains 13 residues. The V end was cut by 1 base, the J end by 10 bases, with 11 bases between. The CDR3 DNA is TGCAGTGCTAGAGGGGGGATAGGGTCACCCCTCCACTTT. Its protein product is CSARGGIGSPLHF.